Following are 2 T cell receptor beta chains from one sample sequenced in a study of blood T cell repertoires in COVID-19. Clones were read by immunoSEQ multiplex PCR, and TCRdb kept only the in-frame ones, dropping some. The table lists over 150,000 clones, around four fifths of them singletons. Sequencing was performed on peripheral blood. These receptors were taken from a woman older than 75 with COVID-19, enrolled during active disease.

This clone was observed once. This rearrangement joins TRBV7-9 to TRBJ2-7; 8 bases line up with TRBD2. Germline CDR1 SEHNR, CDR2 FQNEAQ (reference sequence). The CDR3 runs 14 residues. V was pared by 4 bases and J by 2 bases, with 4 bases of the junction left unmatched. This CDR3 reads CASSSTGLAYEQYF. The CDR3 DNA follows: TGTGCCAGCAGCTCGACGGGACTAGCCTACGAGCAGTACTTC.

There are a few counts of this clone. DNA of the CDR3: TGTGCCAGCAGCAAAGTTGGAGGGGAATTAAAGAATCAGCCCCAGCATTTT. Translation: CASSKVGGELKNQPQHF. The chain uses TRBV21-1 and TRBJ1-5. TRBV21-1 is shown as a pseudogene. CDR3 size: 17 residues.